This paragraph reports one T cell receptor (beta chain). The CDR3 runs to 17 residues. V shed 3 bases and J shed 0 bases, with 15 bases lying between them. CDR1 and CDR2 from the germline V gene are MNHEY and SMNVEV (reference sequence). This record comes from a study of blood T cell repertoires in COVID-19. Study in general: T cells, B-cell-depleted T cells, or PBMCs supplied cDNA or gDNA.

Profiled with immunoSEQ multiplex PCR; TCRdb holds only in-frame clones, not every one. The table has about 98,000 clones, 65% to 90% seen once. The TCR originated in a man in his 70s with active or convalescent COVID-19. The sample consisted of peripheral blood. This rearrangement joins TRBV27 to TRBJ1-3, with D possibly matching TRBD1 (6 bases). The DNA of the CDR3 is TGTGCCAGCAGTTTGAGGGGGGGAGGAAACTCTGGAAACACCATATATTTT. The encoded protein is CASSLRGGGNSGNTIYF.